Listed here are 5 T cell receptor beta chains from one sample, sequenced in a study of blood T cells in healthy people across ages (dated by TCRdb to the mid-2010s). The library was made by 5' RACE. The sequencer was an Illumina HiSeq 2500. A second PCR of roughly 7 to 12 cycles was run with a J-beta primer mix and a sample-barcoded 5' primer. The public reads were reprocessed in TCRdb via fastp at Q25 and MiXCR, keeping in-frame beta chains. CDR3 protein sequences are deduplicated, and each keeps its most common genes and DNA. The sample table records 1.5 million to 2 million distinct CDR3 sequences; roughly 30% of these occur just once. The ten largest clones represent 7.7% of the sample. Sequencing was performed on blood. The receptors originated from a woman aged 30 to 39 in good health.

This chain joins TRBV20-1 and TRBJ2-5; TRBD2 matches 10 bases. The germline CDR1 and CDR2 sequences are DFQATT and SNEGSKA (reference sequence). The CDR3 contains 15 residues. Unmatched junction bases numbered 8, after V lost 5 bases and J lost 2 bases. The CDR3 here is CSALASGGLQETQYF. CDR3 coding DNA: TGCAGTGCTCTGGCTAGCGGGGGCTTACAAGAGACCCAGTACTTC.

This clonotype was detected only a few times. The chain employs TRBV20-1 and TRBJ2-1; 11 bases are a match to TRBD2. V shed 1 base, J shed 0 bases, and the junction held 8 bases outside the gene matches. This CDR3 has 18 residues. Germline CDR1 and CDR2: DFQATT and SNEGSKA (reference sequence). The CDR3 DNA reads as TGCAGTGCTAGAGCCGGGACTAGCGGTAGGAGCTCCTACAATGAGCAGTTCTTC. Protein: CSARAGTSGRSSYNEQFF.

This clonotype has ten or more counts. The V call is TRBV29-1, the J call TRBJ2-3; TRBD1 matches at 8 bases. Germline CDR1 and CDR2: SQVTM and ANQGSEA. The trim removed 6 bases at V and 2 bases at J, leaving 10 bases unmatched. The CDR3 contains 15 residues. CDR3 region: CSVKSGTGSTDTQYF. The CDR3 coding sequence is TGCAGCGTGAAATCCGGGACAGGCTCCACAGATACGCAGTATTTT.

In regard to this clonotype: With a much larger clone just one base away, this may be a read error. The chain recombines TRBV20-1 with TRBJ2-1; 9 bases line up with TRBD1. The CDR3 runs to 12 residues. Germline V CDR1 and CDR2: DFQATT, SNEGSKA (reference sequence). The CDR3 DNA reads TGCAGGGCTGGACAGGGGTACAATGAGCAGTTCTTC. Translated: CRAGQGYNEQFF.

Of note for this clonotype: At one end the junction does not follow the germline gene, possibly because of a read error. CDR3: CSAHIGQSGGYTF. The DNA of the CDR3 is TGTAGTGCTCATATAGGACAGTCTGGAGGCTACACCTTC. The chain carries TRBV20-1 and TRBJ1-2; D possibly corresponds to TRBD1 (6 bases). The CDR3 contains 13 residues. Germline loops: CDR1 DFQATT, CDR2 SNEGSKA (reference sequence).